The 5 T cell receptor beta chains in this list originate from one sample, sequenced in a study of blood T cell repertoires in COVID-19. The protocol was immunoSEQ multiplex PCR, while the TCRdb copy is restricted to in-frame clones and leaves out a portion. The sample lists roughly 390,000 clones; roughly 85% were seen once. The sequencing sample was made of peripheral blood. The receptor source for this set is a woman aged 18-35 years with acute or convalescent COVID-19.

The rearrangement uses TRBV18 and TRBJ1-2, with TRBD1 matching over 10 bases. V was pared by 1 base and J by 7 bases, with 6 bases of the junction left unmatched. This CDR3 region has 15 residues. CDR1 and CDR2 from the germline V gene are KGHSH and LQKENI. CDR3 loop: CASSPQTGGSAGYTF. CDR3 DNA sequence: TGTGCCAGCTCACCACAGACAGGGGGCAGTGCTGGCTACACCTTC.

V is TRBV2 and J is TRBJ2-3; 11 positions match TRBD2. The trim removed 1 base at V and 6 bases at J, leaving 6 bases unmatched. CDR1 is SNHLY and CDR2 is FYNNEI in the germline V gene. This CDR3 contains 16 residues. Here the CDR3 reads CASSEELAGEVDTQYF. In nucleotides, the CDR3 is TGTGCCAGCAGTGAAGAACTAGCGGGGGAGGTGGATACGCAGTATTTT.

The chain recombines TRBV2 with TRBJ1-5; D is unresolved. The CDR3 has 13 residues. Germline V gives CDR1 SNHLY, CDR2 FYNNEI. Trimming removed 1 base from V and 2 bases from J, with 3 bases in between. The CDR3 nucleotides read TGTGCCAGCAGTGAAGAGCGCAATCAGCCCCAGCATTTT. It codes for CASSEERNQPQHF.

The CDR3 DNA reads as TGTGCCAGCAGCCCTCCGACTAGCGGGGGGGCTGGGGAGCAGTACTTC. Its translation: CASSPPTSGGAGEQYF. The rearrangement links TRBV13 to TRBJ2-7; TRBD2 agrees at 14 bases. V dropped 5 bases and J dropped 7; count of bases not matched to a gene: 10. The CDR3 spans 16 residues. Germline assignment: CDR1 PRHDT and CDR2 FYEKMQ (reference sequence).

The chain is built from TRBV2 and TRBJ1-1, with a weak D call TRBD1 (5 bases). The CDR3 consists of 14 residues. The germline V gene encodes CDR1 SNHLY and CDR2 FYNNEI. V was shortened by 4 bases and J by 3 bases, with 12 bases between the two germline ends. The CDR3, as DNA: TGTGCCAGCAGTGTGGGGGGGGTCTACACTGAAGCTTTCTTT. This codes for CASSVGGVYTEAFF.